A single sample gave rise to the 25 T cell receptor beta chains below, sequenced in a study of blood T cell repertoires in COVID-19. Clones were read by immunoSEQ multiplex PCR, and TCRdb kept only the in-frame ones, dropping some. The data show about 150,000 clones, about 86% seen once. The sample comprised PBMCs or T cells enriched from blood (not recorded which). These TCRs come from a man in his fifties or sixties who had recovered from COVID-19.

The genes are TRBV27 and TRBJ1-6; D uncertain. V was shortened by 2 bases and J by 7 bases, with 15 bases between the two germline ends. CDR1 is MNHEY, CDR2 SMNVEV, per germline (reference sequence). The CDR3 has 16 residues. In nucleotides, the CDR3 is TGTGCCAGCAGTTTAGGGCTAGGACTGATAAATTCACCCCTCCACTTT. It is translated as CASSLGLGLINSPLHF.

The gene calls are TRBV15 and TRBJ1-5, with D maybe TRBD1 (6 bases). The V and J ends lost 0 bases and 1 base respectively, with 19 bases between them. CDR3 size: 19 residues. Germline V CDR1 and CDR2: LNHNV, YYDKDF (reference sequence). The CDR3 here is CATSRDSPGRGESNQPQHF. The CDR3 DNA is TGTGCCACCAGCAGAGATTCGCCTGGCAGGGGTGAGAGCAATCAGCCCCAGCATTTT.

The chain couples TRBV9 to TRBJ2-2, with D unresolved. This CDR3 contains 15 residues. The germline gives CDR1 SGDLS, CDR2 YYNGEE. Trimming shortened V by 0 bases and J by 1 base, and 7 bases separated the two germline ends. The CDR3 nucleotides are TGTGCCAGCAGCGTAGTGGCGGAGAACACCGGGGAGCTGTTTTTT. It codes for CASSVVAENTGELFF.

The genes are TRBV29-1 and TRBJ2-7; 10 nucleotides match TRBD1. This CDR3 has 13 amino acids. From germline, CDR1 is SQVTM and CDR2 ANQGSEA. Losses at the gene ends were 3 bases for V and 4 bases for J; bases not matched to a gene: 3. The CDR3 DNA reads as TGCAGCGTTGATGAGGGACAGGGGTACGAGCAGTACTTC. Encoded protein: CSVDEGQGYEQYF.

The chain is built from TRBV18 and TRBJ2-1, with 9 bases aligning to TRBD1. This CDR3 comprises 16 residues. Germline assignment: CDR1 KGHSH and CDR2 LQKENI. Trimming removed 4 bases from V and 6 bases from J; junction bases left unmatched: 10. CDR3 protein: CASSLPGQGRVNEQFF. The CDR3 region has the DNA TGTGCCAGCTCACTCCCGGGACAGGGAAGGGTCAATGAGCAGTTCTTC.

V gene TRBV2 combines with J gene TRBJ1-2; 10 nucleotides agree with TRBD1. The germline V gene encodes CDR1 SNHLY and CDR2 FYNNEI. CDR3 length: 13 amino acids. Trimming removed 6 bases from V and 6 bases from J; junction bases left unmatched: 4. The CDR3 nucleotides read TGTGCCAGCAGCGGGACAGGGGTGGATGGCTACACCTTC. Its translation is CASSGTGVDGYTF.

CDR3 nucleotides: TGTGCCAGCAGCCAGGGAGGCCTTCTAGCCAAAAACATTCAGTACTTC. Translation: CASSQGGLLAKNIQYF. J is TRBJ2-4 and V is TRBV14, with D possibly TRBD2 on 6 matching bases. Germline V gene sequence: CDR1 SGHDN, CDR2 FVKESK. The CDR3 has 16 amino acids. V was clipped by 3 bases and J by 0 bases, with 12 bases between them.

The genes are TRBV7-2 and TRBJ1-5; D not certain. CDR1 and CDR2 from the germline V gene are SGHTA and FQGNSA. The V end lost 1 base, the J end lost 3 bases, and 10 bases lay between the germline ends. CDR3 length equals 15 residues. The CDR3 DNA sequence: TGTGCCAGCAGCTTAGGCCGGCAGGACAATCAGCCCCAGCATTTT. This translates into CASSLGRQDNQPQHF.

This clone is a singleton in its sample. The V and J genes are TRBV7-9 and TRBJ2-7; 9 positions agree with TRBD2. This CDR3 has 17 amino acids. J lost 2 bases, V lost 5 bases, and 13 bases had no gene match. The germline V gene encodes CDR1 SEHNR and CDR2 FQNEAQ (reference sequence). The CDR3 protein is CASSRLAGGWATYEQYF. CDR3 nucleotide sequence: TGTGCCAGCAGCCGCCTGGCGGGGGGGTGGGCAACCTACGAGCAGTACTTC.

This clone was counted a single time. Here the CDR3 DNA reads TGTGCCAGTAGGAAGGACACCTATCTCACTGAAGCTTTCTTT. It specifies CASRKDTYLTEAFF. This chain links TRBV19 with TRBJ1-1, with D possibly TRBD1 on 5 matching bases. V lost 6 bases and J lost 4, with 15 bases in between. Germline CDR1 reads LNHDA; CDR2 reads SQIVND (reference sequence). This CDR3 comprises 14 residues.

The chain recombines TRBV5-1 with TRBJ2-1; 8 positions match TRBD1. V lost 4 bases, J lost 8 bases, and 8 bases stayed unmatched. The CDR3 is made up of 14 amino acids. Germline loops: CDR1 SGHRS, CDR2 YFSETQ. The CDR3 loop reads CASSQMTGADEQFF. DNA of the CDR3: TGCGCCAGCAGCCAGATGACAGGGGCGGATGAGCAGTTCTTC. Filled out from reference TRBV5-1 and TRBJ2-1, the complete variable domain reads KAGVTQTPRYLIKTRGQQVTLSCSPISGHRSVSWYQQTPGQGLQFLFEYFSETQRNKGNFPGRFSGRQFSNSRSEMNVSTLELGDSALYLCASSQMTGADEQFFGPGTRLTVL.

This clone was counted a few times. CDR3 amino acids: CSVEGEDRYGYTF. The CDR3 nucleotides are TGCAGCGTTGAAGGGGAAGACAGATATGGCTACACCTTC. V and J are TRBV29-1 and TRBJ1-2; maybe TRBD1 (5 bases). CDR1 is SQVTM and CDR2 is ANQGSEA in the germline V gene. This CDR3 comprises 13 residues. The ends were cut back, 1 base at V and 5 bases at J, with 11 bases in the middle.

J is TRBJ1-2 and V is TRBV14; 10 nucleotides match TRBD1. This CDR3 spans 14 amino acids. Germline CDR1 SGHDN, CDR2 FVKESK. V lost 4 bases to trimming and J lost 6 bases; unmatched junction nucleotides: 5. The CDR3, as DNA: TGTGCCAGCAGCCTCGGGACAGGGGTAAATGGCTACACCTTC. Amino acid sequence: CASSLGTGVNGYTF.

V usage is TRBV4-1 and J usage is TRBJ2-2, with D possibly being TRBD2 (7 bases). V lost 3 bases and J lost 11, with 22 bases in between. CDR1 and CDR2 (germline): MGHRA, YSYEKL. This CDR3 comprises 16 residues. The CDR3 bases are TGCGCCAGCAGCCACCCCGGCGGGGGCCCTCCTTTTGAGCTGTTTTTT. Protein product: CASSHPGGGPPFELFF.

This chain connects TRBV11-3 to TRBJ2-7; D is perhaps TRBD2 (5 bases). The CDR3 contains 14 residues. V lost 5 bases and J 3 bases, leaving 14 bases between the germline ends. CDR1 SGHNT and CDR2 YENEEA come from the germline V gene. The DNA of the CDR3 is TGTGCCAGCAGCCCCGCCCATCGGGGCTACGAGCAGTACTTC. This gives the protein CASSPAHRGYEQYF.

The chain combines TRBV15 with TRBJ2-2, with TRBD1 as a possible D gene (5 bases). Trimming removed 1 base from V and 2 bases from J, with 8 bases in between. The length of the CDR3 is 15 residues. CDR1 is LNHNV and CDR2 is YYDKDF in the germline V gene (reference sequence). The CDR3: CATSRGGLNTGELFF. The CDR3, as DNA: TGTGCCACCAGCAGAGGGGGCCTAAACACCGGGGAGCTGTTTTTT.

The V call is TRBV19, the J call TRBJ1-2; D possibly corresponds to TRBD1 (6 bases). CDR1 is LNHDA and CDR2 is SQIVND in the germline V gene (reference sequence). The length of the CDR3 is 13 residues. Trimming removed 1 base from V and 8 bases from J, with 11 bases in between. CDR3 DNA: TGTGCCAGTAGTATAGCTGGGGGCGGGGGCTACACCTTC. Protein sequence: CASSIAGGGGYTF.

This rearrangement joins TRBV2 to TRBJ2-3; maybe TRBD2 (6 bases). Trimming took off 6 bases at V and 6 bases at J, with 19 bases between the two ends. Germline values: CDR1 SNHLY, CDR2 FYNNEI. The CDR3 spans 15 residues. The DNA for the CDR3 is TGTGCCAGCAGGCCCACGGGACTCCGCGGGGATACGCAGTATTTT. Protein product: CASRPTGLRGDTQYF.

V gene TRBV9 combines with J gene TRBJ1-2, with D possibly being TRBD1 (5 bases). Germline CDR1 reads SGDLS; CDR2 reads YYNGEE. The CDR3 contains 15 residues. V was shortened by 0 bases and J by 4 bases, with 13 bases between the two germline ends. The CDR3 protein is CASSVAIQGPYGYTF. The CDR3 DNA reads as TGTGCCAGCAGCGTAGCGATTCAGGGCCCCTATGGCTACACCTTC.

This clone was recorded once. The V gene is TRBV7-2, the J gene TRBJ1-5; 8 bases align to TRBD1. Germline loops: CDR1 SGHTA, CDR2 FQGNSA. This CDR3 comprises 14 residues. With 5 bases clipped from V and 2 bases from J, the junction kept 2 bases outside the gene matches. Here the CDR3 DNA reads TGTGCCAGCAGCCCACAGGGGGGCAATCAGCCCCAGCATTTT. Amino acids: CASSPQGGNQPQHF. Together with reference TRBV7-2 and TRBJ1-5, the CDR3 gives the full variable domain: GAGVSQSPSNKVTEKGKDVELRCDPISGHTALYWYRQSLGQGLEFLIYFQGNSAPDKSGLPSDRFSAERTGGSVSTLTIQRTQQEDSAVYLCASSPQGGNQPQHFGDGTRLSIL.

The chain recombines TRBV6-5 with TRBJ2-7; no clear D. V was clipped by 4 bases and J by 3 bases, with 13 bases between them. The V gene's germline CDR1 is MNHEY and CDR2 SVGAGI. There are 14 residues in the CDR3. The CDR3 nucleotides are TGTGCCAGCAGTTCCCAGGCAGCAAGCTACGAGCAGTACTTC. Amino acids: CASSSQAASYEQYF.

The rearrangement uses TRBV6-5 and TRBJ1-4, with D possibly matching TRBD1 (5 bases). CDR1 and CDR2 from the germline V gene are MNHEY and SVGAGI. The CDR3 length is 14 residues. Trimming left V 5 bases short and J 14 bases short, with 21 bases between. The CDR3 sequence: CASSQDGSEQDLFF. CDR3 in DNA: TGTGCCAGCAGTCAGGACGGGTCCGAACAGGACCTGTTTTTT.

This chain links TRBV6-5 with TRBJ1-2, with a possible D match to TRBD1 (6 bases). This CDR3 comprises 16 residues. The V and J ends lost 0 bases and 4 bases respectively, with 15 bases between them. Germline lookup yields CDR1 MNHEY and CDR2 SVGAGI. The CDR3 DNA reads TGTGCCAGCAGTTACTCGTTTCCCGGGACATCCTATGGCTACACCTTC. This sequence encodes CASSYSFPGTSYGYTF.

The chain carries TRBV19 and TRBJ1-5; D might be TRBD1 (5 bases). Germline V CDR1 and CDR2: LNHDA, SQIVND (reference sequence). CDR3 size: 11 residues. With 5 bases removed from V and 9 bases from J, the gap between germline ends came to 8 bases. Here the CDR3 DNA reads TGTGCCAGTAGTTTCCAGGGGCCCCAGCATTTT. This sequence encodes CASSFQGPQHF.

This clone was recorded a few times. The chain employs TRBV19 and TRBJ2-1; 11 bases align to TRBD2. CDR1 is LNHDA, CDR2 SQIVND, per germline (reference sequence). J was trimmed by 3 bases and V by 5 bases; bases with no gene match: 9. The CDR3 is 17 amino acids. The CDR3 region is CASSWGTSGHYYNEQFF. DNA for the CDR3: TGTGCCAGTAGTTGGGGGACTAGCGGCCATTACTACAATGAGCAGTTCTTC.